This paragraph reports one TCR beta chain. The data belong to a study of blood T cell repertoires in COVID-19. Study summary: T cells, B-cell-depleted T cells, or PBMCs provided the cDNA or gDNA that served as material.

V was pared by 0 bases and J by 10 bases, with 15 bases of the junction left unmatched. The CDR3 length is 16 residues. Germline CDR1 and CDR2: LGHNA and YSLEER. In the original analysis: Reference gene primer amplification gave estimated nucleated cell counts. Only in-frame clones appear in the TCRdb table, and some are missing; sequencing was by immunoSEQ multiplex PCR. Clone size and V and J calls were adopted from that table, with D and trimming inferred from the DNA. The sample comprises under 200,000 clones, about 86% of which are singletons, and 3.5% to 4% rests with the top ten. The age range of participants was about 18 to 90 years, with residence in approximately 25 US areas.

This sequence was found in a woman in her forties or fifties in a cohort exposed to, infected with or recovered from COVID-19 (not recorded which). This chain connects TRBV4-3 to TRBJ2-7, with 7 bases matching TRBD2. Sequenced sample: PBMCs or T cells enriched from blood (not recorded which). The CDR3 nucleotides read TGCGCCAGCAGCCAAGATAGTACTAGCGCGTCCTATCGTCAGTACTTC. Translated, it gives CASSQDSTSASYRQYF.